These 10 T cell receptor beta chains share one sample of origin, sequenced in a study. TCRdb passed the 5' RACE reads through MiXCR, listing each CDR3 protein once. The sample has about 23,000 distinct CDR3 sequences, about 31% seen once. The sequencing sample was made of tumor-infiltrating naive CD4+ T cells sorted from the breast tumor. Documented subset: naive CD4+ T cells, CD4+CD45RA+CD25-. The receptors were sampled from a female donor with breast cancer.

This clonotype was found a few times. The V call is TRBV21-1, the J call TRBJ2-7; TRBD1 is taken as the D call from the table, unchecked against the DNA. TRBV21-1 is deemed a pseudogene. There are 16 residues in the CDR3. The CDR3 DNA is TGTGCCAGCAGCAAAGGTGCCGGACAGGGGGCCTACGAGCAGTACTTC. Encoded protein: CASSKGAGQGAYEQYF.

This clonotype showed up just a few times. This chain uses TRBV6-1 with TRBJ2-2, with 11 bases fitting TRBD2. Trimming took 8 bases from V and 5 from J; bases not matched to a gene: 7. This CDR3 has 15 residues. The germline gives CDR1 MNHNS, CDR2 SASEGT. The CDR3 reads CASSGTSGETGELFF. In DNA, the CDR3 is TGTGCCAGCTCCGGGACTAGCGGAGAAACCGGGGAGCTGTTTTTT.

Worth noting for this clonotype: Possible read error: a much larger clone is one base away. CDR3: CSARRKYEQYF. The CDR3 DNA is TGCAGTGCTAGAAGGAAGTACGAGCAGTACTTC. The rearrangement uses TRBV20-1 and TRBJ2-7; D gene ambiguous. The germline V gene has CDR1 DFQATT and CDR2 SNEGSKA (reference sequence). V lost 2 bases and J 4 bases, leaving 6 bases between the germline ends. The length of the CDR3 is 11 residues.

This clonotype was seen at least ten times. V gene TRBV3-1 combines with J gene TRBJ2-1; D tentatively reads TRBD1 or TRBD2 (6 bases each). Trimming shortened V by 0 bases and J by 8 bases, and 20 bases separated the two germline ends. The length of the CDR3 is 17 residues. Per the germline V gene, CDR1 is LGHDT and CDR2 is YNNKEL (reference sequence). In nucleotides, the CDR3 is TGTGCCAGCAGCCAAGATGCGCGCGGGACCTACAGGGATGAGCAGTTCTTC. Its protein product is CASSQDARGTYRDEQFF.

The table lists this clonotype with many counts. The V and J genes are TRBV7-6 and TRBJ2-1; D not certain. Germline CDR1 SGHVS, CDR2 FNYEAQ. This CDR3 contains 16 residues. V dropped 2 bases and J dropped 0 bases, with 11 bases sitting between them. This CDR3 reads CASSLRLSSSYNEQFF. For the CDR3, the DNA is TGTGCCAGCAGCTTACGACTCAGCAGCTCCTACAATGAGCAGTTCTTC.

By share of the sample, this clonotype is medium-sized. The chain links TRBV5-1 to TRBJ1-1, with 10 bases matching TRBD1. Germline CDR1 and CDR2: SGHRS and YFSETQ. The CDR3 extends over 15 amino acids. The V gene end was trimmed by 0 bases and the J gene end by 7 bases; junction bases not matched to a gene: 6. The CDR3 DNA follows: TGCGCCAGCAGCTTGGGGGGACAGGGGTCCCGTGAAGCTTTCTTT. It encodes CASSLGGQGSREAFF.

The chain links TRBV4-2 to TRBJ2-1; TRBD2 aligns across 12 bases. CDR3 size: 18 residues. V lost 1 base and J lost 4; bases outside the gene matches: 8. Germline values: CDR1 LGHNA, CDR2 YNFKEQ. CDR3 bases: TGTGCCAGCAGCCAAGCGCTAGCGGGAGGGGCGGGGTACAATGAGCAGTTCTTC. Protein sequence: CASSQALAGGAGYNEQFF.

The chain links TRBV5-1 to TRBJ2-1, with unresolved D. Deletions cut 4 bases from V and 0 bases from J, with 14 bases between. The CDR3 sequence is 16 residues long. Germline V gene lookup returns CDR1 SGHRS and CDR2 YFSETQ. The CDR3 here is CASSVALGGSYNEQFF. In nucleotides, the CDR3 is TGCGCCAGCAGCGTAGCCTTAGGCGGCTCCTACAATGAGCAGTTCTTC.

This clonotype was counted at least ten times. This chain connects TRBV6-2 or TRBV6-3 to TRBJ2-7, with 8 bases aligning to TRBD1. The CDR3 totals 17 residues. Germline V gene lookup returns CDR1 MNHEY and CDR2 SVGEGT. V shed 2 bases and J 0 bases; nucleotides not matched to a gene: 9. In DNA, the CDR3 is TGTGCCAGCAGTTACACACGACGACAGGGGTTCTCCTACGAGCAGTACTTC. Protein sequence: CASSYTRRQGFSYEQYF.

The V gene is TRBV6-5, the J gene TRBJ2-7, with 12 nucleotides matching TRBD1. This CDR3 is 17 amino acids long. With V trimmed by 3 bases and J by 6 bases, 12 bases remained unmatched. CDR1 is MNHEY and CDR2 is SVGAGI in the germline V gene. CDR3 DNA: TGTGCCAGCAGTTATTCCCTCGGGACAGGGGGCTTTCTCGAGCAGTACTTC. Amino acids: CASSYSLGTGGFLEQYF.